This TCR beta chain came from a study of blood T cell repertoires in COVID-19. Study-level background: Donors in the United States, Italy and Spain gave samples during acute or convalescent COVID-19. Nucleic acid was either cDNA or gDNA, and it came from T cells, B-cell-depleted T cells, or PBMCs.

Study processing details: Estimated nucleated cell counts came from reference gene primer amplification. Method: immunoSEQ multiplex PCR; TCRdb's copy keeps in-frame clones and lacks some. The V and J calls and clone size are taken from that table; D and trimming were inferred from the DNA. This repertoire shows 170,000 or so clones, 65% to 90% found once; its top ten account for around 8.6%. J lost 3 bases, V lost 4 bases, and 8 bases had no gene match. The CDR3 extends over 15 amino acids. Germline assignment: CDR1 LGHNA and CDR2 YSLEER. This receptor was identified in a man in his fifties with active or convalescent COVID-19. Sequenced input: peripheral blood. V gene TRBV4-3 combines with J gene TRBJ2-7; 8 nucleotides align to TRBD1. The CDR3 protein is CASSLGQGEIYEQYF. For the CDR3, the DNA is TGCGCCAGCAGCCTCGGACAGGGTGAAATCTACGAGCAGTACTTC.